A selection of T cell receptor beta chains follows, all from one sample in a study of T cells in Graves' hyperthyroidism and ophthalmopathy. TCRdb called the multiplex PCR reads again in MiXCR, with one record for every CDR3 protein. This table holds about 620,000 distinct CDR3 sequences, around 15% found once. Material: blood. These receptors were taken from a young woman with Graves' hyperthyroidism. Each CDR3 is given with its conserved first and last residue. A D gene is named only where the DNA matches it firmly. Clone size is not always given. Where it is, it says once, few, many or a class for expanded clones.

d_call	clone_size	v_call	j_call	cdr3_aa	cdr3_nt
TRBD2	many	TRBV28	TRBJ2-3	CASRRPTSSRTDTQYF	TGTGCCAGCAGAAGGCCGACTAGCAGCCGCACAGATACGCAGTATTTT
NA	many	TRBV30	TRBJ2-7	CAWSPAFPYEQYF	TGTGCCTGGAGTCCTGCATTTCCTTACGAGCAGTACTTC
NA	NA	TRBV9	TRBJ2-7	CASSVAGGSRYEQYF	TGTGCCAGCAGCGTAGCTGGAGGGTCGCGCTACGAGCAGTACTTC
TRBD2	many	TRBV20-1	TRBJ2-7	CSATTTDSLGTSGRIPLGYEQYF	TGCAGTGCTACGACTACGGACAGCCTAGGGACTAGCGGGAGGATCCCGTTGGGCTACGAGCAGTACTTC
NA	many	TRBV3-1	TRBJ2-1	CASSQDRRPYNEQFF	TGTGCCAGCAGCCAAGACAGGCGACCCTACAATGAGCAGTTCTTC
TRBD2	many	TRBV28	TRBJ2-1	CASSRPGTSGNEQFF	TGTGCCAGCAGTCGTCCCGGGACTAGCGGCAATGAGCAGTTCTTC
TRBD2	many	TRBV20-1	TRBJ2-1	CSARDGGLAGIKGYNEQFF	TGCAGTGCTAGAGACGGGGGGCTAGCGGGGATCAAAGGGTACAATGAGCAGTTCTTC
NA	many	TRBV10-3	TRBJ2-1	CAISFSRDNEQFF	TGTGCCATCAGCTTCAGCAGGGACAATGAGCAGTTCTTC
NA	many	TRBV7-8	TRBJ2-2	CASSLGGIANTGELFF	TGTGCCAGCAGCTTAGGGGGGATAGCGAACACCGGGGAGCTGTTTTTT
NA	NA	TRBV2	TRBJ2-7	CASRAEATSEQYF	TGTGCCAGCAGGGCAGAGGCCACTAGCGAGCAGTACTTC
TRBD1	few	TRBV3-1	TRBJ1-4	CASSQRGTGVNEKLFF	TGTGCCAGCAGCCAAAGAGGGACAGGGGTTAATGAAAAACTGTTTTTT